This TCR beta chain was recorded in a study of control samples from healthy donors and cancer patients. Sequenced by immunoSEQ multiplex PCR; TCRdb stores in-frame clones only, minus some. This sample yields around 110,000 clones, of which roughly nine tenths are seen a single time; about 1.1% belongs to the top ten. Material: PBMCs. The clonotype was recovered from a woman aged 45-65 years with colorectal cancer.

CDR3: CASSLGEIQEKLFF. The CDR3, as DNA: TGTGCCAGCAGTTTAGGGGAAATTCAGGAAAAACTGTTTTTT. This chain uses TRBV28 with TRBJ1-4; D is undetermined. This CDR3 has 14 amino acids. Germline V gene lookup returns CDR1 MDHEN and CDR2 SYDVKM. Trimming removed 2 bases from V and 8 bases from J, with 12 bases in between.